Sequencing of this T cell receptor (beta chain) was carried out in a study of radiation and T cells in renal cell carcinoma. Trimming took 3 bases from V and 0 from J; bases not matched to a gene: 7. From germline, CDR1 is SGDLS and CDR2 YYNGEE. There are 16 residues in the CDR3. Produced via immunoSEQ multiplex PCR; TCRdb's table is partial and in-frame only. The data hold 150,000 or so clones, with around nine tenths observed a single time. In the case of this clone: Antigen unknown.

Time point specified: baseline pretreatment blood. Treatment of the sample: 15 Gy SBRT to primary tumor, nephrectomy 4 weeks later. This renal cell carcinoma was of the clear cell type. Study observations and caveats: Top tumor clonotypes rose in blood 2 weeks post-radiation, then contracted. Without pretreatment biopsies, baseline tumor clonotype presence was undetermined.

The material was blood, obtained from a patient whose treatment included radiotherapy and nephrectomy. The genes are TRBV9 and TRBJ2-7, with 9 bases fitting TRBD2. This clonotype originated in a woman aged 45-65 years with renal cell carcinoma. This CDR3 is CASSDNSGGLSYEQYF. In DNA form, the CDR3 reads TGTGCCAGCAGCGACAATAGCGGGGGCCTCTCCTACGAGCAGTACTTC.